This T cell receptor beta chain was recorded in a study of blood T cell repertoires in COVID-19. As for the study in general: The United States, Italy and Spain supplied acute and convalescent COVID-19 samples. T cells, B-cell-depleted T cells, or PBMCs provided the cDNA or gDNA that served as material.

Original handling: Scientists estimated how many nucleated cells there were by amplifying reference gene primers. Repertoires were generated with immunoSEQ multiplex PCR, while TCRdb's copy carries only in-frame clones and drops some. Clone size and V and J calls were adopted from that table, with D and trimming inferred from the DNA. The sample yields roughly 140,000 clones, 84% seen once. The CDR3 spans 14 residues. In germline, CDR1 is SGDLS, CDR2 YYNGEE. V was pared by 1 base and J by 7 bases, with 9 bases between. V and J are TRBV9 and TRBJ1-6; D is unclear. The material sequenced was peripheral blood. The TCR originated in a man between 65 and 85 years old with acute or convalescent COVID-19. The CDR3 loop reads CASSVFQENSPLHF. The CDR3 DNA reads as TGTGCCAGCAGCGTATTCCAGGAAAATTCACCCCTCCACTTT.